This is a list of T cell receptor beta chains from one sample in a study of T cell clonotyping in hematopoietic cell transplantation. Generated by immunoSEQ multiplex PCR, the TCRdb table keeps only in-frame clones and is missing some. Of some 35,000 clones listed, 95% are singletons. Sequencing was performed on peripheral blood mononuclear cells, taken before stem cell transplant. Receptors were obtained from a man in his forties with chronic myeloid leukemia. Some clones in this sample may be carry-over from other donors' samples. Each CDR3 is given with its conserved first and last residue. D genes are given only for firm matches. A clone size is listed for some rows: how often the clone was seen (once, few, many), or a class if it is expanded.

abundance,j_gene,v_gene,d_gene,CDR3nt,CDR3aa
.,TRBJ1-1,TRBV4-1,TRBD1,TGCGCCAGCAGCCCTCACCTAGGACGACAGGGAGGCACTGAAGCTTTCTTT,CASSPHLGRQGGTEAFF
.,TRBJ1-1,TRBV5-1,.,TGCGCCAGCAGCTCCCAGGGGCTGGGGGGCCTGAGCGCTGAAGCTTTCTTT,CASSSQGLGGLSAEAFF
.,TRBJ2-7,TRBV6-5,.,TGTGCCAGCAGCCAGGACAGATCGACGCAGTACTTC,CASSQDRSTQYF
.,TRBJ1-1,TRBV5-4,TRBD1,TGTGCCAGCAGATCGACAGGGCACACTGAAGCTTTCTTT,CASRSTGHTEAFF
.,TRBJ1-2,TRBV5-6,TRBD1,TGTGCCAGCACCCCGGACAGGGTTCGGGGTGGCTACACCTTC,CASTPDRVRGGYTF
.,TRBJ1-2,TRBV11-3,.,TGTGCCAGCAGCTTAGCGAATAACTATGGCTACACCTTC,CASSLANNYGYTF
once,TRBJ2-5,TRBV5-1,.,TGCGCCAGCAGCGTCTGGGACAAGCAAGAGACCCAGTACTTC,CASSVWDKQETQYF
.,TRBJ2-2,TRBV6-4,TRBD2,TGTGCCAGCAGTGTACTAGCGGGGGTGAACACCGGGGAGCTGTTTTTT,CASSVLAGVNTGELFF
.,TRBJ1-1,TRBV13,.,TGTGCCAGCAGCTTAGGAGGTGGAAACACTGAAGCTTTCTTT,CASSLGGGNTEAFF
once,TRBJ2-3,TRBV6-4,.,TGTGCCAGCAGTGAAGAACTGTCTAGCGATACGCAGTATTTT,CASSEELSSDTQYF
.,TRBJ1-2,TRBV29-1,.,TGCAGCGCCGCGGGCCGGGGTGGCTACACCTTC,CSAAGRGGYTF
.,TRBJ1-6,TRBV6-4,.,TGTGCCAGCAGCCGACCGGGACAAAGCTCCTATAATTCACCCCTCCACTTT,CASSRPGQSSYNSPLHF
.,TRBJ1-1,TRBV9,.,TGTGCCAGCAGCTCGGGACCGTTGAACACTGAAGCTTTCTTT,CASSSGPLNTEAFF
.,TRBJ2-7,TRBV7-8,TRBD1,TGTGCCAGCAGCGGCCCGGGACAGGGCTACGAGCAGTACTTC,CASSGPGQGYEQYF
.,TRBJ1-3,TRBV29-1,.,TGCAGCGTTGAGCGGGAGACAGGAAACACCATATATTTT,CSVERETGNTIYF
.,TRBJ2-7,TRBV5-1,.,TGCGCCAGCAGCTTGGAAACTTCTCGCTACGAGCAGTACTTC,CASSLETSRYEQYF